This entry is about one T cell receptor beta chain. Antigen: not known. This entry belongs to a study of T cells after yellow fever vaccination. There are 18 residues in the CDR3. V lost 0 bases, J lost 6 bases, and 11 bases stayed unmatched. Germline-derived CDR1 and CDR2 are LGHNA and YNFKEQ. Study conclusions and caveats: Most clones from primary vaccination resurfaced after the booster (96% CD4, 70% to 90% CD8).

TCRdb ran MiXCR on the 5' RACE reads and lists one entry per CDR3 protein. The data contain a few hundred thousand distinct CDR3 sequences, roughly 3% of them singletons. This sequence was found in a man between 18 and 29 years old who received the YFV17D yellow fever vaccine. The genes are TRBV4-2 and TRBJ2-4, with 10 bases identical to TRBD2. Material: CD4+ T cells sorted from PBMCs, obtained 10 days after the yellow fever booster vaccination. CDR3 coding DNA: TGTGCCAGCAGCCAAGAACCCCTAGCGGGGGTCCCTTTAAACATTCAGTACTTC. This translates into CASSQEPLAGVPLNIQYF.